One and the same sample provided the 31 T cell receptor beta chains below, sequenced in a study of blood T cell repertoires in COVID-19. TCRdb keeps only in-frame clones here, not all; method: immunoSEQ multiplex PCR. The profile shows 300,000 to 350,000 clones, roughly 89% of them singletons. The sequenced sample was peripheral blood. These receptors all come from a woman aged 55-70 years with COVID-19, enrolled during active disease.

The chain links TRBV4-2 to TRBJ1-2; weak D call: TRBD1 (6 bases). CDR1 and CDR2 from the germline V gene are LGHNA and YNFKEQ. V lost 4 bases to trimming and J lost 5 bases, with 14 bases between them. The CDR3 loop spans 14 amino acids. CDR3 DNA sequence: TGTGCCAGCAGCCTTCCCGGGACACAGTATGGCTACACCTTC. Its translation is CASSLPGTQYGYTF.

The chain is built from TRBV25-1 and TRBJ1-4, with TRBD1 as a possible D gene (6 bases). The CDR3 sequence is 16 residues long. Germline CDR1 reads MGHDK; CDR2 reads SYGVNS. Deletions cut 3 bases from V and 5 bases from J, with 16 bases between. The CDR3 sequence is CASSERTGSVNEKLFF. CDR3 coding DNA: TGTGCCAGCAGTGAGCGAACAGGGAGCGTGAATGAAAAACTGTTTTTT.

This chain's CDR3 is CASSPRQGPAAEAFF. The CDR3 DNA is TGTGCCAGCTCACCCCGACAGGGCCCGGCCGCTGAAGCTTTCTTT. The rearrangement uses TRBV18 and TRBJ1-1, with 7 positions matching TRBD1. This CDR3 comprises 15 residues. Losses at the gene ends were 3 bases for V and 6 bases for J; bases not matched to a gene: 10. Looked up from germline, CDR1 is KGHSH and CDR2 is LQKENI.

The CDR3: CASSRTGAENTIYF. The CDR3 DNA reads as TGTGCCAGCAGCCGGACAGGGGCAGAAAACACCATATATTTT. The chain uses TRBV5-4 and TRBJ1-3; 9 bases are a match to TRBD1. The germline CDR1 and CDR2 sequences are SGHNT and YYREEE (reference sequence). CDR3 size: 14 residues. V trimming: 4 bases; J trimming: 6 bases; junction bases outside the gene matches: 5.

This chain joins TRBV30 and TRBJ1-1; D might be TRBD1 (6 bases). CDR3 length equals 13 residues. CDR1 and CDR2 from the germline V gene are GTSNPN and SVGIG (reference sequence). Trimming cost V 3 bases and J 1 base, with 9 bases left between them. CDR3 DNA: TGTGCCTGGAGCCGGGACACGAACACTGAAGCTTTCTTT. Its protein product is CAWSRDTNTEAFF. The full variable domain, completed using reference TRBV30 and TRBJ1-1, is SQTIHQWPATLVQPVGSPLSLECTVEGTSNPNLYWYRQAAGRGLQLLFYSVGIGQISSEVPQNLSASRPQDRQFILSSKKLLLSDSGFYLCAWSRDTNTEAFFGQGTRLTVV.

The CDR3 sequence is CASSYYRTGYTDTQYF. The CDR3, as DNA: TGTGCCAGCAGCTACTACAGGACAGGGTACACAGATACGCAGTATTTT. The chain links TRBV7-8 to TRBJ2-3; TRBD1 aligns across 8 bases. The V segment lost 4 bases and the J segment 2 bases; nucleotides outside the gene matches: 8. Germline-derived CDR1 and CDR2 are SGHVS and FQNEAQ. The CDR3 sequence is 16 residues long.

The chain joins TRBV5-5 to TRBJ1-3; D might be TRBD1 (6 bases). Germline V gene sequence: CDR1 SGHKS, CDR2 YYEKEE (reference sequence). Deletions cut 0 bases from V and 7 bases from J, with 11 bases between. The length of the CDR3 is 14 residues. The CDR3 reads CASSLAGQTNTIYF. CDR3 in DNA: TGTGCCAGCAGCTTGGCGGGACAAACGAACACCATATATTTT.

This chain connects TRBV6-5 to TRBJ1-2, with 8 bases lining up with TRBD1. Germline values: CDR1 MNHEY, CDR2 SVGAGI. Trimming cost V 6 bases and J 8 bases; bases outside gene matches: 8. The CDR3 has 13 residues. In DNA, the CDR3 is TGTGCCAGCAGCTTTGACAGGGGACGAGGCTACACCTTC. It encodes CASSFDRGRGYTF.

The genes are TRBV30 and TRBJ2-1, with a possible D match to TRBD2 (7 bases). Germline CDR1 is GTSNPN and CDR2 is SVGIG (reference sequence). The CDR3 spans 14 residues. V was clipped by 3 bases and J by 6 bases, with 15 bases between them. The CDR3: CAWRQAGALNEQFF. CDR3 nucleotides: TGTGCCTGGAGACAGGCGGGGGCCCTCAATGAGCAGTTCTTC. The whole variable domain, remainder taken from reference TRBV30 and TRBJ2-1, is SQTIHQWPATLVQPVGSPLSLECTVEGTSNPNLYWYRQAAGRGLQLLFYSVGIGQISSEVPQNLSASRPQDRQFILSSKKLLLSDSGFYLCAWRQAGALNEQFFGPGTRLTVL.

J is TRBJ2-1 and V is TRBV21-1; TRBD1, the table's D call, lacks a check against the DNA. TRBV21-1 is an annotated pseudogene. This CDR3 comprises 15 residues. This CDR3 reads CASPPTGGVHNEQFF. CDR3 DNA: TGTGCCAGTCCACCTACAGGGGGAGTGCACAATGAGCAGTTCTTC.

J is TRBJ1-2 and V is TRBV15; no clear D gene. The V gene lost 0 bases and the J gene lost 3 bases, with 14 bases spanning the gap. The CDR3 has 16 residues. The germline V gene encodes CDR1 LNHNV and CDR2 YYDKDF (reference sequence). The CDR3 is CATSRDLRAGYYGYTF. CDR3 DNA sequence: TGTGCCACCAGCAGAGATTTAAGGGCGGGCTACTATGGCTACACCTTC.

The CDR3 spells CASSHGRRDTDTQYF. The CDR3 coding sequence is TGCGCCAGCAGCCATGGCCGCAGGGACACAGATACGCAGTATTTT. The chain links TRBV4-1 to TRBJ2-3; D possibly corresponds to TRBD1 (5 bases). Germline V gene lookup returns CDR1 MGHRA and CDR2 YSYEKL. The V end lost 3 bases, the J end lost 2 bases, and 12 bases lay between the germline ends. This CDR3 has 15 amino acids.

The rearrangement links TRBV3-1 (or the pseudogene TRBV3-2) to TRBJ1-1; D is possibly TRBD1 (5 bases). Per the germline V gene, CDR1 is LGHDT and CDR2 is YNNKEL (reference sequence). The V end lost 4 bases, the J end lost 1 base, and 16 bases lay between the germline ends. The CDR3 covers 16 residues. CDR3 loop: CASSPLGGVGNTEAFF. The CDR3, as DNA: TGTGCCAGCAGCCCACTGGGGGGGGTCGGGAACACTGAAGCTTTCTTT.

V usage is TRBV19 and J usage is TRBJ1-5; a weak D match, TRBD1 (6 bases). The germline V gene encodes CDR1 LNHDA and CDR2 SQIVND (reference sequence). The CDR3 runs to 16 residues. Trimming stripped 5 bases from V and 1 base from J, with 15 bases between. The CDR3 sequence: CASSSQGTRSNQPQHF. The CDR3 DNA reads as TGTGCCAGTAGTTCACAGGGAACCAGGAGCAATCAGCCCCAGCATTTT.

The CDR3 DNA follows: TGTGCCAGCACCCCGGCAGGGAAAATTGGGTTGGCTTCACCCCTCCACTTT. Translated, it gives CASTPAGKIGLASPLHF. V and J are TRBV3-1 (or the pseudogene TRBV3-2) and TRBJ1-6, with D perhaps matching TRBD1 (5 bases). With 7 bases removed from V and 9 bases from J, the gap between germline ends came to 25 bases. The CDR3 contains 17 residues. The germline V gene has CDR1 LGHDT and CDR2 YNNKEL (reference sequence).

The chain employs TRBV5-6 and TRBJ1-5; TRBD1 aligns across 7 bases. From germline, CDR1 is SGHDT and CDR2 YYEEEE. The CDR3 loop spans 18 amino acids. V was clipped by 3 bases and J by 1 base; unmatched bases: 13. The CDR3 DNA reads TGTGCCAGCAGCTGGGGGGCACAGGGGATTTGGAGCAATCAGCCCCAGCATTTT. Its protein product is CASSWGAQGIWSNQPQHF.

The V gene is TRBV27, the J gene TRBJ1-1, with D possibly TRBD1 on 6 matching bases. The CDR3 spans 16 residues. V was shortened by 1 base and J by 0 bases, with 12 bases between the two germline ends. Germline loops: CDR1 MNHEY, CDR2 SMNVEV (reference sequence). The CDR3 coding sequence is TGTGCCAGCAGTTTATATCCCGGGACAATGAACACTGAAGCTTTCTTT. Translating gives CASSLYPGTMNTEAFF.

Here the CDR3 reads CASRISGTGFHEQYF. The DNA of the CDR3 is TGTGCCAGTAGGATATCCGGGACAGGGTTCCACGAGCAGTACTTC. This sequence joins TRBV19 and TRBJ2-7; 9 positions agree with TRBD1. With 6 bases clipped from V and 5 bases from J, the junction kept 11 bases outside the gene matches. Germline CDR1 and CDR2: LNHDA and SQIVND (reference sequence). This CDR3 region has 15 residues. Complete variable domain (other parts from reference TRBV19 and TRBJ2-7): DGGITQSPKYLFRKEGQNVTLSCEQNLNHDAMYWYRQDPGQGLRLIYYSQIVNDFQKGDIAEGYSVSREKKESFPLTVTSAQKNPTAFYLCASRISGTGFHEQYFGPGTRLTVT.

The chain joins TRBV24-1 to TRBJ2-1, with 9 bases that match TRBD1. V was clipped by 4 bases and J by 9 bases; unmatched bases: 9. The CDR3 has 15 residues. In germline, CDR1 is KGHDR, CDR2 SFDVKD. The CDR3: CATSDAGQGESEQFF. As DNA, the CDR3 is TGTGCCACCAGTGACGCGGGACAGGGTGAATCTGAGCAGTTCTTC.

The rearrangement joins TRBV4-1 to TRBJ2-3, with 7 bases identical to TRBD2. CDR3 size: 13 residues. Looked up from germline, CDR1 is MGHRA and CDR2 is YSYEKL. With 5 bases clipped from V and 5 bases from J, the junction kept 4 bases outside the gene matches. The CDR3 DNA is TGCGCCAGCAGCGGACTAGATAGAGATACGCAGTATTTT. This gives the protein CASSGLDRDTQYF.

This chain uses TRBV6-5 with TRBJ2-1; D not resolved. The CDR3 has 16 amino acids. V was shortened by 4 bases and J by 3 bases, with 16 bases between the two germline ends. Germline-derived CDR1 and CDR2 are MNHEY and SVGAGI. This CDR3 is CASSSSPIQNYNEQFF. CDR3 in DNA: TGTGCCAGCAGTTCTTCCCCTATTCAAAACTACAATGAGCAGTTCTTC.

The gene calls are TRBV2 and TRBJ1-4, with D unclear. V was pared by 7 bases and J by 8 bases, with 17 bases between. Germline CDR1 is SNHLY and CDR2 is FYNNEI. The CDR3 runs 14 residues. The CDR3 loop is CASTLGGIGEKLFF. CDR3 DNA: TGTGCCAGCACCCTAGGAGGGATCGGAGAAAAACTGTTTTTT.

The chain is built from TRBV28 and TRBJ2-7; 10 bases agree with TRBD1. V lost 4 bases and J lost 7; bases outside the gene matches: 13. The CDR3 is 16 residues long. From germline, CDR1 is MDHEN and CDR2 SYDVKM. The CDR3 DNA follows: TGTGCCAGCAGTTCCCCTCCGTCCGGGACAGGGGCGGAGCAGTACTTC. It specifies CASSSPPSGTGAEQYF.

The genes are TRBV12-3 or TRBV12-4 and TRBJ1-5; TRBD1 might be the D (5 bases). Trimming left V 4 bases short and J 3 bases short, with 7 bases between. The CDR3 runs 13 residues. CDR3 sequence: CASSSGDNQPQHF. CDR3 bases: TGTGCCAGCAGTTCGGGGGACAATCAGCCCCAGCATTTT.

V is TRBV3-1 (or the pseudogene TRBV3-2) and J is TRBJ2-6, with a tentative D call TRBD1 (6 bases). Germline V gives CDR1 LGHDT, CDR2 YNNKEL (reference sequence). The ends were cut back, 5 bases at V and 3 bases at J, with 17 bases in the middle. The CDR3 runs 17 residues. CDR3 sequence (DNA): TGTGCCAGCAGCACCTCTACAGGGACGGGTGGGGCCAACGTCCTGACTTTC. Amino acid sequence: CASSTSTGTGGANVLTF.

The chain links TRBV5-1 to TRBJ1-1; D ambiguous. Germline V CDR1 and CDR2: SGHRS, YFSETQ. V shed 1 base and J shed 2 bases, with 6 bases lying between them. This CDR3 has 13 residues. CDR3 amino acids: CASSLWQNTEAFF. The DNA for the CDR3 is TGCGCCAGCAGCTTGTGGCAAAACACTGAAGCTTTCTTT.

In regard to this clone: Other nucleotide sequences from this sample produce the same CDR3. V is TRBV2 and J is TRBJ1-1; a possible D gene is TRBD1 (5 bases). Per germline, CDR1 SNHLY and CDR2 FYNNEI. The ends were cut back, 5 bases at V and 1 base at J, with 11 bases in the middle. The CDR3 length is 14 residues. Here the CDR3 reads CASSLRTGNTEAFF. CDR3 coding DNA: TGTGCCAGCAGTTTGAGAACAGGGAACACTGAAGCTTTCTTT.

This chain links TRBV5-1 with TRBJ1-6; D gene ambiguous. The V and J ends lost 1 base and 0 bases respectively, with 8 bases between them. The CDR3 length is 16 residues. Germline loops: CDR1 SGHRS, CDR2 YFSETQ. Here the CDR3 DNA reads TGCGCCAGCAGCTTGCAGGTCAGCTCCTATAATTCACCCCTCCACTTT. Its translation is CASSLQVSSYNSPLHF.

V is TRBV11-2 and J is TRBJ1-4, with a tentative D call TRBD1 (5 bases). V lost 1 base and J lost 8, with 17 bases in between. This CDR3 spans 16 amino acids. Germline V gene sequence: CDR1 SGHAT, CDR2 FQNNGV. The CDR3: CASSLGGTTGGEKLFF. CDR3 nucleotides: TGTGCCAGCAGCTTAGGCGGCACCACTGGGGGGGAAAAACTGTTTTTT.

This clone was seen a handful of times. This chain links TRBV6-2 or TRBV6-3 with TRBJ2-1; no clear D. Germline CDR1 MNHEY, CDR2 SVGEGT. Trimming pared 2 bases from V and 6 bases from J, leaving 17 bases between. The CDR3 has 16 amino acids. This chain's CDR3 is CASSYNPRIGSNEQFF. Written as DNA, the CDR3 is TGTGCCAGCAGTTACAACCCGAGAATTGGTTCCAATGAGCAGTTCTTC.

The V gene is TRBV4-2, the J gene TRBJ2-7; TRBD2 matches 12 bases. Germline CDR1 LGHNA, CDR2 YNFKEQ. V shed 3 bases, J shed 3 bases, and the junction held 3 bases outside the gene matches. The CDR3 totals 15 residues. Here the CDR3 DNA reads TGTGCCAGCAGCCAGGCGACTAGCGGGGGCTACGAGCAGTACTTC. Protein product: CASSQATSGGYEQYF.